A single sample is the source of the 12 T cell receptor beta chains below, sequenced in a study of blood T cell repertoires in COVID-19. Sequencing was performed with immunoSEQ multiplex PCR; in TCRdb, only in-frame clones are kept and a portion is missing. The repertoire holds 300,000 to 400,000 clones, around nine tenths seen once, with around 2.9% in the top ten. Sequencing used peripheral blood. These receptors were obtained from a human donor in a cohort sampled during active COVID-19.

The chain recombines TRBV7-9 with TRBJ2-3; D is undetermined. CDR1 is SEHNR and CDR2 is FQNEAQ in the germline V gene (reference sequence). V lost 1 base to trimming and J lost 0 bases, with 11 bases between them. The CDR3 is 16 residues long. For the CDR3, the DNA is TGTGCCAGCAGCTTAGTGGCGATCGGGAGCACAGATACGCAGTATTTT. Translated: CASSLVAIGSTDTQYF.

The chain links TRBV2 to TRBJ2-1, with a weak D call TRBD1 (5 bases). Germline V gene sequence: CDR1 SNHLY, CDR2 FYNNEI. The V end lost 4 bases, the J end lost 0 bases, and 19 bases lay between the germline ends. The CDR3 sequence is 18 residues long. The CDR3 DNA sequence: TGTGCCAGCAGTGTTCCCCAGGGCCGCGAAAGCTCCTACAATGAGCAGTTCTTC. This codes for CASSVPQGRESSYNEQFF.

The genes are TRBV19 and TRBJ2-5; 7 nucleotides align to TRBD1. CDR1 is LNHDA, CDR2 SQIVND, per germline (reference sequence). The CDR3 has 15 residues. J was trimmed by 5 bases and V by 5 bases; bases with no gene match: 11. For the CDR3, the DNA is TGTGCCAGTAGTCCGCGACAGGGATCTTCTGAGACCCAGTACTTC. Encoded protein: CASSPRQGSSETQYF. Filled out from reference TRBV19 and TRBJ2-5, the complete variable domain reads DGGITQSPKYLFRKEGQNVTLSCEQNLNHDAMYWYRQDPGQGLRLIYYSQIVNDFQKGDIAEGYSVSREKKESFPLTVTSAQKNPTAFYLCASSPRQGSSETQYFGPGTRLLVL.

For the CDR3, the DNA is TGTGCCAGCAGCGTAGCCCTTCGGGATCCGGGGTTGGAATATGGCTACACCTTC. This codes for CASSVALRDPGLEYGYTF. The chain links TRBV9 to TRBJ1-2; D remains unclear. The CDR3 is 18 residues long. The germline V and J ends were trimmed by 0 bases and 5 bases, with 23 bases remaining between them. The germline V gene encodes CDR1 SGDLS and CDR2 YYNGEE. Looking up the rest from reference TRBV9 and TRBJ1-2 gives the full variable domain: DSGVTQTPKHLITATGQRVTLRCSPRSGDLSVYWYQQSLDQGLQFLIQYYNGEERAKGNILERFSAQQFPDLHSELNLSSLELGDSALYFCASSVALRDPGLEYGYTFGSGTRLTVV.

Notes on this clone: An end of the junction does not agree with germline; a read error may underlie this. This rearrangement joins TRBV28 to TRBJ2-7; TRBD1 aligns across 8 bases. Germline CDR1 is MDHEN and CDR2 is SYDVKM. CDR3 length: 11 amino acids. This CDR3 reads CASSTDREPYF. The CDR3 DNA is TGTGCCAGCAGTACGGACAGGGAGCCGTACTTC.

CDR3 in DNA: TGTGCCAGCAGGCAGGGGGTCTCAGGGGCCAACGTCCTGACTTTC. The encoded protein is CASRQGVSGANVLTF. The V call is TRBV7-9, the J call TRBJ2-6, with 7 bases identical to TRBD1. The V gene end was trimmed by 6 bases and the J gene end by 4 bases; junction bases not matched to a gene: 6. The germline V gene encodes CDR1 SEHNR and CDR2 FQNEAQ (reference sequence). The length of the CDR3 is 15 residues.

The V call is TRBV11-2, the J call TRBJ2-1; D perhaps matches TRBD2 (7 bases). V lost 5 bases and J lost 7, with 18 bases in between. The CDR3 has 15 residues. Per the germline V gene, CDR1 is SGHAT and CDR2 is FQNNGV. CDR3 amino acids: CASSPLRGGGNEQFF. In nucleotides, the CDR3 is TGTGCCAGCAGCCCACTAAGAGGGGGGGGGAATGAGCAGTTCTTC.

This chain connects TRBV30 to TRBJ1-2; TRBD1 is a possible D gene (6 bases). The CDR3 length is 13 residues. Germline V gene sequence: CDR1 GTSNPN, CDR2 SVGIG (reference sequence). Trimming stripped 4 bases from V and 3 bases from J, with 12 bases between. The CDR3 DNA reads TGTGCCTGGACCCAGGGGAGAGACTATGGCTACACCTTC. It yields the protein CAWTQGRDYGYTF.

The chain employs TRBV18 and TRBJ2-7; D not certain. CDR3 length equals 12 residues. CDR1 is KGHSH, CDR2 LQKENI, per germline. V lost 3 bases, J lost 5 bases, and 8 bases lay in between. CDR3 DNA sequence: TGTGCCAGCTCACCTGTACTAAACGAGCAGTACTTC. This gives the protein CASSPVLNEQYF.

CDR3 coding DNA: TGTGCCAGCAGCTCTCTAGCGGGGGGGACCTACGAGCAGTACTTC. Amino acids: CASSSLAGGTYEQYF. The gene calls are TRBV13 and TRBJ2-7, with 12 bases lining up with TRBD2. The CDR3 consists of 15 residues. Trimming at V came to 4 bases and at J to 2 bases, leaving 3 bases not matched to a gene. Germline loops: CDR1 PRHDT, CDR2 FYEKMQ (reference sequence).

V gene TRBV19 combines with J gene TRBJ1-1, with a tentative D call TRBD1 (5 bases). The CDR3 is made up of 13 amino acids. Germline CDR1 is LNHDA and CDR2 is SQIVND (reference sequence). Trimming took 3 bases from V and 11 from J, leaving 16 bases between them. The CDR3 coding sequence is TGTGCCAGTAGTATGCTTGGGACTGTGGGGGCTTTCTTT. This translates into CASSMLGTVGAFF. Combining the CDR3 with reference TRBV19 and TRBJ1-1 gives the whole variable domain DGGITQSPKYLFRKEGQNVTLSCEQNLNHDAMYWYRQDPGQGLRLIYYSQIVNDFQKGDIAEGYSVSREKKESFPLTVTSAQKNPTAFYLCASSMLGTVGAFFGQGTRLTVV.

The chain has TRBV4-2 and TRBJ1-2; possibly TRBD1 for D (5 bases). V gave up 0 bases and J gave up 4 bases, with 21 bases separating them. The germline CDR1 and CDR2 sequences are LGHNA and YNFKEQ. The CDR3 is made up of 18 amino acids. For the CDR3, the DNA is TGTGCCAGCAGCCAAGAACTAAGGGGCCTCGACAGCCCCTATGGCTACACCTTC. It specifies CASSQELRGLDSPYGYTF.